The 22 T cell receptor beta chains in this list originate from one sample, sequenced in a study of shared clonotypes between healthy human individuals. Using immunoSEQ multiplex PCR, the repertoire was profiled, and TCRdb retains in-frame clones only, with some absent. This sample yields about 800,000 clones, of which approximately 96% are seen a single time; less than 0.3% belongs to the top ten. The naive CD8 population came from CD45RO-negative cells selected for CCR7, without terminally differentiated effector memory CD45RA+ cells. The source material was naive CD8+ T cells sorted from blood. The receptors originated from a man aged 25-40 years in good health.

In this sample, this clone turned up a few times. This sequence joins TRBV5-4 and TRBJ2-3; 9 bases match TRBD1. The CDR3 is 14 amino acids. V lost 3 bases, J lost 3 bases, and 2 bases stayed unmatched. Germline-derived CDR1 and CDR2 are SGHNT and YYREEE (reference sequence). CDR3 DNA sequence: TGTGCCAGCAGCTACGGGACAGGGACAGATACGCAGTATTTT. Translated: CASSYGTGTDTQYF.

This clone was recorded once. This sequence joins TRBV5-6 and TRBJ2-5; 9 bases match TRBD2. This CDR3 contains 14 residues. Germline V CDR1 and CDR2: SGHDT, YYEEEE. V lost 4 bases to trimming and J lost 4 bases; unmatched junction nucleotides: 5. The CDR3 reads CASSNAGGRETQYF. The CDR3 DNA reads as TGTGCCAGCAGCAATGCGGGAGGGCGAGAGACCCAGTACTTC.

This clone appeared once. The chain uses TRBV29-1 and TRBJ2-7, with a weak D call TRBD2 (5 bases). Trimming took off 4 bases at V and 3 bases at J, with 13 bases between the two ends. This CDR3 region has 13 residues. Germline CDR1 reads SQVTM; CDR2 reads ANQGSEA. The CDR3 sequence is CSVVVGVFYEQYF. Here the CDR3 DNA reads TGCAGCGTTGTTGTGGGAGTGTTCTACGAGCAGTACTTC.

The genes are TRBV9 and TRBJ2-7; TRBD2 might be the D (5 bases). The CDR3 consists of 12 residues. CDR1 and CDR2 (germline): SGDLS, YYNGEE. The V end was cut by 4 bases, the J end by 7 bases, with 12 bases between. CDR3 sequence reads: CASSSLSGEQYF. The DNA for the CDR3 is TGTGCCAGCAGCTCCCTCTCGGGGGAGCAGTACTTC.

The rearrangement joins TRBV11-2 to TRBJ2-2; D possibly corresponds to TRBD2 (6 bases). V was clipped by 1 base and J by 1 base, with 16 bases between them. The CDR3 has 18 amino acids. Germline CDR1 and CDR2: SGHAT and FQNNGV. This CDR3 is CASSLAIGGARNTGELFF. CDR3 coding DNA: TGTGCCAGCAGCTTAGCCATCGGGGGAGCGCGGAACACCGGGGAGCTGTTTTTT.

In this sample, this clone turned up once. The rearrangement joins TRBV7-9 to TRBJ2-1; D not resolved. This CDR3 spans 13 amino acids. V gave up 1 base and J gave up 8 bases, with 9 bases separating them. Germline values: CDR1 SEHNR, CDR2 FQNEAQ (reference sequence). CDR3: CASSLDLGYEQFF. As DNA, the CDR3 is TGTGCCAGCAGCTTAGACTTGGGATATGAGCAGTTCTTC. The variable domain in full, completed from reference TRBV7-9 and TRBJ2-1, reads DTGVSQNPRHKITKRGQNVTFRCDPISEHNRLYWYRQTLGQGPEFLTYFQNEAQLEKSRLLSDRFSAERPKGSFSTLEIQRTEQGDSAMYLCASSLDLGYEQFFGPGTRLTVL.

This chain connects TRBV6-1 to TRBJ2-5, with a tentative D call TRBD2 (5 bases). The CDR3 is 15 residues long. Trimming cost V 8 bases and J 3 bases, with 19 bases left between them. Germline loops: CDR1 MNHNS, CDR2 SASEGT. The CDR3 nucleotides are TGTGCCAGCTCGACTAACCCTTCATCGAAAGAGACCCAGTACTTC. It codes for CASSTNPSSKETQYF.

This rearrangement joins TRBV14 to TRBJ2-7; no clear D gene. The CDR3 sequence is 13 residues long. Trimming left V 1 base short and J 5 bases short, with 9 bases between. The germline V gene encodes CDR1 SGHDN and CDR2 FVKESK. The CDR3 nucleotides are TGTGCCAGCAGCCAAGTTAGCACGAACGAGCAGTACTTC. Translation: CASSQVSTNEQYF.

The rearrangement uses TRBV7-9 and TRBJ2-7, with D hard to call. This CDR3 region has 14 residues. Germline CDR1 reads SEHNR; CDR2 reads FQNEAQ (reference sequence). With 3 bases removed from V and 3 bases from J, the gap between germline ends came to 12 bases. The CDR3 here is CASSLNLDYYEQYF. The DNA of the CDR3 is TGTGCCAGCAGCTTGAACCTTGATTACTACGAGCAGTACTTC.

The genes are TRBV6-1 and TRBJ2-7; possible D gene TRBD1, 6 bases. Trimming shortened V by 8 bases and J by 0 bases, and 14 bases separated the two germline ends. Germline V gives CDR1 MNHNS, CDR2 SASEGT. The CDR3 is made up of 14 amino acids. The CDR3 loop reads CASLIDRSSYEQYF. The CDR3 coding sequence is TGTGCCAGCCTCATTGACAGGAGCTCCTACGAGCAGTACTTC.

The chain couples TRBV27 to TRBJ2-7; 7 bases are a match to TRBD2. Germline lookup yields CDR1 MNHEY and CDR2 SMNVEV (reference sequence). V lost 4 bases to trimming and J lost 2 bases; unmatched junction nucleotides: 2. This CDR3 is built from 13 residues. The chain's CDR3 is CASSYGRAYEQYF. The CDR3 DNA reads as TGTGCCAGCAGTTATGGGAGGGCCTACGAGCAGTACTTC.

The V call is TRBV27, the J call TRBJ2-1; the match to TRBD1 covers 8 bases. The junction had 6 bases not matched to a gene; V was cut back by 4 bases and J by 4 bases. CDR1 and CDR2 from the germline V gene are MNHEY and SMNVEV (reference sequence). The CDR3 covers 15 residues. CDR3 in amino acids: CASSYRGTGYNEQFF. The CDR3 DNA reads TGTGCCAGCAGTTATAGGGGGACAGGATACAATGAGCAGTTCTTC.

The chain joins TRBV13 to TRBJ1-1, with no clear D. The CDR3 is made up of 15 amino acids. V gave up 0 bases and J gave up 0 bases, with 8 bases separating them. Germline V gene sequence: CDR1 PRHDT, CDR2 FYEKMQ (reference sequence). CDR3 coding DNA: TGTGCCAGCAGCTTAGGTGGCTTACTGAACACTGAAGCTTTCTTT. Translated: CASSLGGLLNTEAFF.

The gene calls are TRBV28 and TRBJ2-3; D is uncertain. The CDR3 covers 17 residues. Trimming cost V 5 bases and J 7 bases, with 25 bases left between them. CDR1 and CDR2 (germline): MDHEN, SYDVKM. CDR3 in DNA: TGTGCCAGCAGTCCCCCGAGTGCAGTGACTCGGCCGAATACGCAGTATTTT. This sequence encodes CASSPPSAVTRPNTQYF.

V is TRBV7-8 and J is TRBJ1-4, with D perhaps TRBD1 (6 bases). Trimming took off 3 bases at V and 2 bases at J, with 7 bases between the two ends. Germline V gene data show CDR1 as SGHVS and CDR2 as FQNEAQ. This CDR3 is 14 amino acids long. CDR3 sequence reads: CASSFGQTNEKLFF. The DNA for the CDR3 is TGTGCCAGCAGCTTCGGACAGACTAATGAAAAACTGTTTTTT.

The rearrangement uses TRBV9 and TRBJ2-7; 10 nucleotides line up with TRBD2. Trimming removed 2 bases from V and 3 bases from J; junction bases left unmatched: 2. The germline V gene has CDR1 SGDLS and CDR2 YYNGEE. The CDR3 is 14 residues long. This CDR3 is CASSVSSGSYEQYF. In DNA, the CDR3 is TGTGCCAGCAGCGTGTCTAGCGGGAGCTACGAGCAGTACTTC.

The chain employs TRBV19 and TRBJ1-1; no firm D call. The CDR3 runs to 11 residues. CDR1 is LNHDA and CDR2 is SQIVND in the germline V gene (reference sequence). Trimming shortened V by 5 bases and J by 4 bases, and 5 bases separated the two germline ends. The CDR3 bases are TGTGCCAGTAGTCTAAGCACTGAAGCTTTCTTT. It specifies CASSLSTEAFF.

This chain links TRBV7-8 with TRBJ2-3; D might be TRBD1 (6 bases). The germline CDR1 and CDR2 sequences are SGHVS and FQNEAQ. Trimming stripped 3 bases from V and 0 bases from J, with 10 bases between. The CDR3 is made up of 15 amino acids. CDR3 in amino acids: CASSLRGGSTDTQYF. The CDR3 DNA reads TGTGCCAGCAGCTTGAGAGGGGGTAGCACAGATACGCAGTATTTT.

The chain carries TRBV27 and TRBJ2-6; D gene ambiguous. Germline V gives CDR1 MNHEY, CDR2 SMNVEV (reference sequence). The CDR3 loop spans 14 amino acids. The V end lost 9 bases, the J end lost 1 base, and 10 bases lay between the germline ends. The CDR3 loop is CASGSASGANVLTF. CDR3 nucleotides: TGTGCCAGTGGTTCGGCTTCTGGGGCCAACGTCCTGACTTTC.

The DNA for the CDR3 is TGTGCCAGCAGTTATGGCCGGGGGGTAGGCTACGAGCAGTACTTC. Translation gives CASSYGRGVGYEQYF. The chain carries TRBV27 and TRBJ2-7; 7 nucleotides align to TRBD2. Germline V gene data show CDR1 as MNHEY and CDR2 as SMNVEV (reference sequence). V lost 4 bases to trimming and J lost 3 bases; unmatched junction nucleotides: 9. The CDR3 runs 15 residues.

The count of this clone is one. The rearrangement links TRBV7-3 to TRBJ2-1, with 9 bases fitting TRBD2. V lost 1 base, J lost 6 bases, and 4 bases stayed unmatched. Germline V gene data show CDR1 as SGHTA and CDR2 as FQGTGA. The CDR3 runs 15 residues. CDR3: CASSLIAGVLNEQFF. DNA for the CDR3: TGTGCCAGCAGCTTAATAGCGGGAGTTCTCAATGAGCAGTTCTTC.

The chain couples TRBV7-9 to TRBJ1-5; no clear D gene. Per germline, CDR1 SEHNR and CDR2 FQNEAQ (reference sequence). V shed 1 base and J shed 7 bases, with 11 bases lying between them. The CDR3 is made up of 14 amino acids. CDR3 sequence (DNA): TGTGCCAGCAGCTTAGACGGGCCGCGGCAGCCCCAGCATTTT. Translation gives CASSLDGPRQPQHF.